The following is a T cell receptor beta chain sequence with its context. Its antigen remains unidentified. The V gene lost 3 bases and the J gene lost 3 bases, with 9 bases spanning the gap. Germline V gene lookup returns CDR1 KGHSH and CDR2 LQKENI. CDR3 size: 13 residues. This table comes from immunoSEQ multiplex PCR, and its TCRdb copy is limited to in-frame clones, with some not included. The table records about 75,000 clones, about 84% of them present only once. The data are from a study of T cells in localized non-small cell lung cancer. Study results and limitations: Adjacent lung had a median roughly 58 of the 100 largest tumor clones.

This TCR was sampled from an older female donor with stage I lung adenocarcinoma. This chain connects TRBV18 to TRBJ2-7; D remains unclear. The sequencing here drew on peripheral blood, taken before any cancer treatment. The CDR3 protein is CASSPTNYYEQYF. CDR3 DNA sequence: TGTGCCAGCTCACCGACCAATTACTACGAGCAGTACTTC.